The sample holds a few counts of the clone carrying this T cell receptor beta chain. Donors were healthy HIV-negative adults without recently reported acute infections or vaccinations. Subsets obtained from CD4+ cells comprised CD45RA+ naive and CD45RA-negative memory cells. Libraries were prepared by immunoSEQ multiplex PCR; TCRdb keeps only in-frame clonotypes and omits some of them. Among about 1 million clones listed, more than 60% were seen once. The sample is drawn from a study of shared clonotypes between healthy human individuals. The CDR3 is 13 amino acids. V was cut by 3 bases and J by 8 bases, with 13 bases left in between. The V gene's germline CDR1 is KGHSH and CDR2 LQKENI.

The chain has TRBV18 and TRBJ1-1; no reliable D call. The sequencing sample was made of memory CD4+ T cells sorted from blood. Regarding subset: CD45RA-negative fraction. The source is a man aged 18 to 30 in good health. CDR3 protein: CASSPDTGLEAFF. CDR3 DNA: TGTGCCAGCTCACCTGATACGGGTCTAGAAGCTTTCTTT.